This TCR beta chain was recorded in a study of T cells in Graves' hyperthyroidism and ophthalmopathy. On the study more broadly: Any treatment followed the collection of peripheral blood at initial diagnosis.

Out of 8.5 to 10 ml of fresh peripheral blood came the PBMCs. Study findings and constraints: From stable hyperthyroidism, ophthalmopathy was separated by a 13 V-J model. Blood also held most thyroid clonotypes expanded beyond 0.001.

There are many counts of this clonotype. Antigen: not known. The germline gives CDR1 SGHDT, CDR2 YYEEEE. The length of the CDR3 is 12 residues. V lost 2 bases to trimming and J lost 5 bases, with 7 bases between them. Researchers took RNA transcripts and amplified the TCR beta CDR3 regions from them. The HTBI primer set drove a first-round RT-PCR of the TCR CDR3. TCRdb recomputed calls from the multiplex PCR reads with MiXCR, one row per CDR3 protein. The sample yields 650,000 to 750,000 distinct CDR3 sequences, 11% to 15% seen once. The sequencing input was blood. V and J are TRBV5-6 and TRBJ1-1; D is undetermined. The clonotype was recovered from a woman in her late teens or twenties with Graves' hyperthyroidism. The DNA of the CDR3 is TGTGCCAGCAGCTTTACAGCAACTGAAGCTTTCTTT. This gives the protein CASSFTATEAFF.